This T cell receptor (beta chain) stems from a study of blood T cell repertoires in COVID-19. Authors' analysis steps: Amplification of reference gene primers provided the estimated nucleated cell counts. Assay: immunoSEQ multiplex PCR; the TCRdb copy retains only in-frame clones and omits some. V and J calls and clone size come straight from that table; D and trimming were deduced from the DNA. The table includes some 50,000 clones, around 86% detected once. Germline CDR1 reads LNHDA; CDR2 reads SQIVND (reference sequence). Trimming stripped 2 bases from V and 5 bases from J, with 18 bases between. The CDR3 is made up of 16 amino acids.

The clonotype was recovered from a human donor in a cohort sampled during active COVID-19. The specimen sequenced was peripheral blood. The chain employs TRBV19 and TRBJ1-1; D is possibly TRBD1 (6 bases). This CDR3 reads CASSIRQGRGWTEAFF. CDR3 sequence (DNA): TGTGCCAGTAGTATAAGGCAGGGGAGAGGGTGGACTGAAGCTTTCTTT.